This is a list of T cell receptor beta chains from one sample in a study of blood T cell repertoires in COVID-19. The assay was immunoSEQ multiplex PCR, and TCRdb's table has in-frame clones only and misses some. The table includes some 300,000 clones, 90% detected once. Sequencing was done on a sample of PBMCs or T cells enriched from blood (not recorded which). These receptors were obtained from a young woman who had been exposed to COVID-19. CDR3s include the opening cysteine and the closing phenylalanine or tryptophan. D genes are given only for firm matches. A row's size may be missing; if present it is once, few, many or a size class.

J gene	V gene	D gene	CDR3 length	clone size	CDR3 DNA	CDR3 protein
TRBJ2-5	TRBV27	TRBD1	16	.	TGTGCCAGCACCACCTTAGGGACAGGGGGTACAGAGACCCAGTACTTC	CASTTLGTGGTETQYF
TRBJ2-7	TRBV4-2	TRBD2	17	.	TGTGCCAGCAGCCAAAGTTATCGGAGCGGGGGGTTAAACGAGCAGTACTTC	CASSQSYRSGGLNEQYF
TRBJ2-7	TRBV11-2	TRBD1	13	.	TGTGCCAGCAGCCCCGGGACAGACTACGAGCAGTACTTC	CASSPGTDYEQYF
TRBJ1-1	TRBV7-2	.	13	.	TGTGCCAGCAGCACCGGGGGGAACACTGAAGCTTTCTTT	CASSTGGNTEAFF
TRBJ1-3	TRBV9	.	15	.	TGTGCCAGCAGCGTAGGGGGCGTCGCCGGAAACACCATATATTTT	CASSVGGVAGNTIYF
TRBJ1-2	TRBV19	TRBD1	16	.	TGTGCCAGCGGGACAGACCAAATCATCCCTCTAGGTGGCTACACCTTC	CASGTDQIIPLGGYTF
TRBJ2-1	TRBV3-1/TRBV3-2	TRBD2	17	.	TGTGCCAGCAGCCCCCCGGTGGAGCGGGGGGCCTACAATGAGCAGTTCTTC	CASSPPVERGAYNEQFF
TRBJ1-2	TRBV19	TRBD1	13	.	TGTGCCACGAACAGGGGTGGCGACTATGGCTACACCTTC	CATNRGGDYGYTF
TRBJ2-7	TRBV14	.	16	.	TGTGCCAGCAGCCTTCCTGGGTCGGGGGGACACTACGAGCAGTACTTC	CASSLPGSGGHYEQYF
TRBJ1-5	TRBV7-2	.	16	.	TGTGCCAGCAGCACCGGCCCAGGACAGCCCTATCAGCCCCAGCATTTT	CASSTGPGQPYQPQHF
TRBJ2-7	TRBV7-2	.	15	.	TGTGCCAGCAGCTTGGGGATTACAGGGCCCCACGAGCAGTACTTC	CASSLGITGPHEQYF
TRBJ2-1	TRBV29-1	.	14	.	TGCAGCGTTGAGTCCACTAGCAAAAGGTATGAGCAGTTCTTC	CSVESTSKRYEQFF
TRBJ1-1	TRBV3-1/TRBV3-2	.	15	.	TGTGCCAGCAGCCCCCGCGGGGGTATAAGGAATGAAGCTTTCTTT	CASSPRGGIRNEAFF
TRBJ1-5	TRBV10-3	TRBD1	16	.	TGTGCCATCAGTGAGTACGGGGACAGAAGCAATCAGCCCCAGCATTTT	CAISEYGDRSNQPQHF
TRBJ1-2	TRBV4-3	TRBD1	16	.	TGCGCCAGCACCTTTGACAGGGAAGGCGATCTCTATGGCTACACCTTC	CASTFDREGDLYGYTF
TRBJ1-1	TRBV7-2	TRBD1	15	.	TGTGCCAGCAGCTTATTGGGGACAGGGTTCACTGAAGCTTTCTTT	CASSLLGTGFTEAFF
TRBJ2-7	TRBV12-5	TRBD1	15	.	TGTGCTAGTGGTTTGGCCGGGACAGGGTTATACGAGCAGTACTTC	CASGLAGTGLYEQYF
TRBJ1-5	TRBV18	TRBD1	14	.	TGTGCCAGCTCAGGACAGGGTAGAGATCAGCCCCAGCATTTT	CASSGQGRDQPQHF
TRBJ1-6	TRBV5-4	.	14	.	TGTGCCAGCAGCTTTCGACAGGAAGCTTCACCCCTCCACTTT	CASSFRQEASPLHF
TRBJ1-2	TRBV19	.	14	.	TGTGCCAGTAGGTTCGACGGGAGGGGCTATGGCTACACCTTC	CASRFDGRGYGYTF
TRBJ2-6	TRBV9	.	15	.	TGTGCCAGCAGCGTGATGAGCTCTGGGGCCAACGTCCTGACTTTC	CASSVMSSGANVLTF
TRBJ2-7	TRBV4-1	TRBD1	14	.	TGCGCCAGCAGCCAAGACAGGGGGCGCGACGAGCAGTACTTC	CASSQDRGRDEQYF
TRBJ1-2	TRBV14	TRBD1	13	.	TGTGCCAGCAGCCGGGACAGGAACTATGGCTACACCTTC	CASSRDRNYGYTF
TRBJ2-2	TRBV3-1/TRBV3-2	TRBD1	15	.	TGTGCCAGCAGCCCCGGGACAGGGAGTACCGGGGAGCTGTTTTTT	CASSPGTGSTGELFF
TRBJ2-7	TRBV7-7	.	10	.	TGTGCCTCGGACAGCTACGAGCAGTACTTC	CASDSYEQYF
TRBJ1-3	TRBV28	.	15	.	TGTGCCAGCAGCCCCGGGACACCCTCTGGAAACACCATATATTTT	CASSPGTPSGNTIYF
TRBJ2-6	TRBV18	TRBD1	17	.	TGTGCCAGCTCACCAGGCACAGGGGGCTCTGGGGCCAACGTCCTGACTTTC	CASSPGTGGSGANVLTF
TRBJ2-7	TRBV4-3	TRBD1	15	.	TGCGCCAGCAGCCAAGGGACAGGGGTCTCCTACGAGCAGTACTTC	CASSQGTGVSYEQYF
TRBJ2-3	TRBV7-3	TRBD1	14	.	TGTGCCAGCAGCCAGAGGACAGGATCAGATACGCAGTATTTT	CASSQRTGSDTQYF
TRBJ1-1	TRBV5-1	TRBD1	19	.	TGCGCCAGCAGCCCCCGGATGGTGGACAGGGCAGGGTGGAACACTGAAGCTTTCTTT	CASSPRMVDRAGWNTEAFF
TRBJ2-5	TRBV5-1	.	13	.	TGCGCCAGCAGCTTTGGGGGCAAAAGGCCCCAGTACTTC	CASSFGGKRPQYF
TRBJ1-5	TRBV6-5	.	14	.	TGTGCCAGCAGTTTAACAGGGATCAATCAGCCCCAGCATTTT	CASSLTGINQPQHF
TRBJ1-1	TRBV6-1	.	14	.	TGTGCCAGCAGTGAAAGGGGAGGAGGCACTGAAGCTTTCTTT	CASSERGGGTEAFF
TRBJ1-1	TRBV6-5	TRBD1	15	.	TGTGCCAGCAGACGCATCCGGGACAGAGGGACTGAAGCTTTCTTT	CASRRIRDRGTEAFF
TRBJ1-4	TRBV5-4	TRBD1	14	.	TGTGCCAGCACCATCGGGACAGGGAATGAAAAACTGTTTTTT	CASTIGTGNEKLFF
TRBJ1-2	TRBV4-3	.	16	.	TGCGCCAGCAGCCCGCCGGTCCAGGGGCACTACTATGGCTACACCTTC	CASSPPVQGHYYGYTF
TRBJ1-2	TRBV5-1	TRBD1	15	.	TGCGCCAGCAGCTTTCAGGGGGCAGCGAACTATGGCTACACCTTC	CASSFQGAANYGYTF
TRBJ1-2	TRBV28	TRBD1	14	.	TGTGCCAGCAGTCTCCTTCGGGACAGTTATGGCTACACCTTC	CASSLLRDSYGYTF
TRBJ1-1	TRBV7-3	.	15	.	TGTGCCAGCAGCTCTTCGGGGGGTATTAACACTGAAGCTTTCTTT	CASSSSGGINTEAFF
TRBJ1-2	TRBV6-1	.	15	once	TGTGCCAGCAGTGAAGTTAGCAGGGGTGCCTATGGCTACACCTTC	CASSEVSRGAYGYTF
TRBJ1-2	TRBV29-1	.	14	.	TGCAGCGTTGAAGACCCCGCAACTAGCTATGGCTACACCTTC	CSVEDPATSYGYTF
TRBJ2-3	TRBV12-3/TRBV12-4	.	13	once	TGTGCCAGCGGCGGAAGTAACACAGATACGCAGTATTTT	CASGGSNTDTQYF
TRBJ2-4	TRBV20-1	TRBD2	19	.	TGCAGTGCCAGTTCGATAGGGCTAGCGGCGAATCTAGCCAAAAACATTCAGTACTTC	CSASSIGLAANLAKNIQYF
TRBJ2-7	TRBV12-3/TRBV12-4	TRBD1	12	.	TGTGCCAGCAGTTCGGACAGGGGGCGCTTGTACTTC	CASSSDRGRLYF
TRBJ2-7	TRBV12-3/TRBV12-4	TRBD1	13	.	TGTGCCAGCAGGCGGACAGGGTACTACGAGCAGTACTTC	CASRRTGYYEQYF
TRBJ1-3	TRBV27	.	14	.	TGTGCCATTACCCAGGGGCTCTATAGAAACACCATATATTTT	CAITQGLYRNTIYF
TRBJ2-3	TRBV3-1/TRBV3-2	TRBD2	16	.	TGTGCCAGCAGCCAAGGTTTGGGACTAGGGCACGATACGCAGTATTTT	CASSQGLGLGHDTQYF
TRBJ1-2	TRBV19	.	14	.	TGTGCCAGTAGCTCTCGGTCGGCAGGGTATGGCTACACCTTC	CASSSRSAGYGYTF
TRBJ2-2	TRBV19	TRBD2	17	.	TGTGCCAGTAGTAAAGAGGGACTAGCGGGGATCGCCGGGGAGCTGTTTTTT	CASSKEGLAGIAGELFF
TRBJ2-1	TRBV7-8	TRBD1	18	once	TGTGCCAGCAGCCCCTTTGCGGTAGTTTGGGACAGGGGGGTTGAGCAGTTCTTC	CASSPFAVVWDRGVEQFF
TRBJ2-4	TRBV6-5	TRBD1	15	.	TGTGCCAGCAGTTACCCCCGGGACAGGGTAAACATTCAGTACTTC	CASSYPRDRVNIQYF
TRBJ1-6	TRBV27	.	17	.	TGTGCCAGCAGACCCGGGACACCGGACGCCTATAATTCACCCCTCCACTTT	CASRPGTPDAYNSPLHF
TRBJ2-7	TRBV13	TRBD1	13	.	TGTGCCAGCAGCTCGGGACAGTCCTACGAGCAGTACTTC	CASSSGQSYEQYF
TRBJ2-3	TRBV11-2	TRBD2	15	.	TGTGCCAGCAGCTTATGGGCCGGGGGGACAGATACGCAGTATTTT	CASSLWAGGTDTQYF
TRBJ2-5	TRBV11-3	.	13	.	TGTGCCAGCAGTCAGGGGTGGCAAGAGACCCAGTACTTC	CASSQGWQETQYF